The 5 T cell receptor beta chains reported below all come from one sample, sequenced in a study of T cell repertoires in cytomegalovirus infection. TCRdb used MiXCR to reprocess the reads, holding one entry per CDR3 protein. Of about 440,000 distinct CDR3 sequences detected, 25% to 40% appear once; the ten largest clones hold roughly an eighth. What was sequenced was PBMCs. The receptors come from a human donor in good health (CMV status not recorded). Some clones in this sample may be carry-over from other donors' samples.

This clonotype was seen a few times. In DNA, the CDR3 is TGTGCCAGCAGTTGGATCCGCCTAGCGGGGGGCGGTGCCGGGGAGCTGTTTTTT. Its translation is CASSWIRLAGGGAGELFF. J is TRBJ2-2 and V is TRBV6-5; TRBD2 matches at 11 bases. The V gene end was trimmed by 4 bases and the J gene end by 6 bases; junction bases not matched to a gene: 13. The CDR3 is made up of 18 amino acids. Germline V gene sequence: CDR1 MNHEY, CDR2 SVGAGI.

In this sample, this clonotype turned up a few times. The rearrangement joins TRBV6-1 to TRBJ1-2; possible D gene TRBD1, 5 bases. This CDR3 is built from 16 residues. Looked up from germline, CDR1 is MNHNS and CDR2 is SASEGT. V was cut by 2 bases and J by 4 bases, with 17 bases left in between. In DNA form, the CDR3 reads TGTGCCAGCAGTGAATATGGTCGGGGCTCAGTCTATGGCTACACCTTC. Translating gives CASSEYGRGSVYGYTF.

This clonotype appeared a few times. The chain recombines TRBV19 with TRBJ1-5; TRBD1 matches 11 bases. V shed 6 bases, J shed 2 bases, and the junction held 9 bases outside the gene matches. Germline V CDR1 and CDR2: LNHDA, SQIVND (reference sequence). The CDR3 consists of 17 residues. The CDR3 here is CASRPDRGLGGNQPQHF. The CDR3 DNA is TGTGCCAGTAGACCGGACAGGGGGCTAGGGGGCAATCAGCCCCAGCATTTT.

This clonotype was seen just once. A much larger clonotype is one base distant, so this may be a read error. Because it lacks the conserved phenylalanine or tryptophan at the end, this CDR3 is likely a read error. This rearrangement joins TRBV7-2 to TRBJ2-1, with D perhaps matching TRBD2 (5 bases). V was shortened by 2 bases and J by 6 bases, with 14 bases between the two germline ends. The germline V gene encodes CDR1 SGHTA and CDR2 FQGNSA. The length of the CDR3 is 15 residues. CDR3 DNA sequence: TGTGCCAGCAGCTTAACTAGGAGCCCAATCAATGAGCAGTTCTTA. Residues: CASSLTRSPINEQFL.

V gene TRBV2 combines with J gene TRBJ2-7, with 8 bases fitting TRBD1. V dropped 4 bases and J dropped 3; count of bases not matched to a gene: 5. The CDR3 extends over 14 amino acids. CDR1 and CDR2 (germline): SNHLY, FYNNEI. The CDR3 region has the DNA TGTGCCAGCAGTGGGGGCGGACAGGGCTACGAGCAGTACTTC. It specifies CASSGGGQGYEQYF.